This T cell receptor beta chain is drawn from a study of cytomegalovirus exposure and HLA in healthy donors. CDR3 length: 15 amino acids. The germline CDR1 and CDR2 sequences are SGHDT and YYEEEE. V lost 4 bases and J 6 bases, leaving 16 bases between the germline ends. The primer mix had 60 Vbeta and 13 Jbeta primers. Generated by immunoSEQ multiplex PCR, the TCRdb table keeps only in-frame clones and is missing some. The table lists some 78,000 clones, 72% of them singletons, with 11% in the top ten. This clone was counted a single time. This rearrangement joins TRBV5-6 to TRBJ2-2; the D gene is possibly TRBD2 (6 bases). This receptor was taken from a woman in her thirties or forties in good health and CMV-seropositive. Material for sequencing was PBMCs. This chain's CDR3 is CASSIPGTFAGELFF. CDR3 DNA: TGTGCCAGCAGCATTCCCGGGACTTTCGCCGGGGAGCTGTTTTTT.